The 6 T cell receptor beta chains presented below share a single source sample, sequenced in a study of blood T cell repertoires in COVID-19. The method was immunoSEQ multiplex PCR; TCRdb's version includes in-frame clones alone and lacks a portion of them. The data show approximately 100,000 clones, with approximately 90% seen just once and 0.97% held by the top ten. The specimen was peripheral blood. Receptor source: a man between 60 and 75 years old with acute or convalescent COVID-19.

The chain is built from TRBV6-5 and TRBJ2-1; 11 bases agree with TRBD2. The CDR3 contains 13 residues. After removal of 10 bases from V and 7 bases from J, the junction contained 6 bases not matched to a gene. Per germline, CDR1 MNHEY and CDR2 SVGAGI. CDR3 sequence: CATGTSGRNEQFF. The CDR3 bases are TGTGCCACCGGGACTAGCGGCAGAAATGAGCAGTTCTTC.

The CDR3 DNA reads TGTGCCATCGGGACTAGCGGCTCCTACGAGCAGTACTTC. Encoded protein: CAIGTSGSYEQYF. The V call is TRBV2, the J call TRBJ2-7; 11 bases match TRBD2. After removal of 10 bases from V and 0 bases from J, the junction contained 2 bases not matched to a gene. The germline gives CDR1 SNHLY, CDR2 FYNNEI. CDR3 length: 13 residues.

The V gene is TRBV2, the J gene TRBJ1-2, with a tentative D call TRBD1 (6 bases). V was shortened by 6 bases and J by 8 bases, with 22 bases between the two germline ends. The CDR3 contains 15 residues. Germline values: CDR1 SNHLY, CDR2 FYNNEI. This chain's CDR3 is CASRFDRSSGTGYTF. For the CDR3, the DNA is TGTGCCAGCAGGTTTGACAGGAGTAGTGGTACCGGCTACACCTTC. The variable domain in full, completed from reference TRBV2 and TRBJ1-2, reads EPEVTQTPSHQVTQMGQEVILRCVPISNHLYFYWYRQILGQKVEFLVSFYNNEISEKSEIFDDQFSVERPDGSNFTLKIRSTKLEDSAMYFCASRFDRSSGTGYTFGSGTRLTVV.

The rearrangement links TRBV6-1 to TRBJ1-1; D gene ambiguous. Germline lookup yields CDR1 MNHNS and CDR2 SASEGT. V was shortened by 3 bases and J by 11 bases, with 19 bases between the two germline ends. CDR3 length equals 14 residues. Written as DNA, the CDR3 is TGTGCCAGCAGTGATTTTAGCGGAGTAGTAACGGCTTTCTTT. Translating gives CASSDFSGVVTAFF.

CDR3 region: CASGQAKFRELFF. The CDR3, as DNA: TGTGCCAGCGGGCAGGCAAAATTCCGGGAGCTGTTTTTT. J is TRBJ2-2 and V is TRBV28; D is undetermined. CDR3 length: 13 residues. The germline V gene encodes CDR1 MDHEN and CDR2 SYDVKM. V was clipped by 8 bases and J by 9 bases, with 16 bases between them.

This chain links TRBV3-1 (or the pseudogene TRBV3-2) with TRBJ2-3; D perhaps matches TRBD2 (5 bases). Germline assignment: CDR1 LGHDT and CDR2 YNNKEL (reference sequence). Trimming stripped 5 bases from V and 6 bases from J, with 24 bases between. There are 17 residues in the CDR3. Here the CDR3 reads CASSSRTGRRHFDTQYF. DNA of the CDR3: TGTGCCAGCAGCTCGCGGACTGGTAGACGGCACTTTGATACGCAGTATTTT.